The rows below give T cell receptor beta chains drawn from one sample of a study of control samples from healthy donors and cancer patients. Sequencing used immunoSEQ multiplex PCR; TCRdb keeps in-frame clones, though not all of them. The sample has under 150,000 clones; more than 70% are singletons. Sequenced: blood. The receptors shown here come from a woman aged 70-85 years in good health. CDR3s include the opening cysteine and the closing phenylalanine or tryptophan. A D gene is named only where the DNA matches it firmly. A clone size is listed for some rows: how often the clone was seen (once, few, many), or a class if it is expanded.

CDR3 protein: CASSLSRTVNTEAFF; CDR3 DNA: TGTGCCAGCAGTTTATCGCGGACGGTGAACACTGAAGCTTTCTTT; J gene: TRBJ1-1; D gene: .; clone size: .; V gene: TRBV27
CDR3 protein: CASRPSRSRLGNEQFF; CDR3 DNA: TGTGCCAGCAGACCCAGTAGGTCTAGATTGGGCAATGAGCAGTTCTTC; J gene: TRBJ2-1; D gene: .; clone size: .; V gene: TRBV21-1
CDR3 protein: CASSVTLDEKLFF; CDR3 DNA: TGTGCCAGCAGCGTGACCTTGGATGAAAAACTGTTTTTT; J gene: TRBJ1-4; D gene: .; clone size: .; V gene: TRBV9
CDR3 protein: CASSSYRDLDGYTF; CDR3 DNA: TGTGCCAGCTCAAGCTACAGGGATTTGGATGGCTACACCTTC; J gene: TRBJ1-2; D gene: .; clone size: once; V gene: TRBV18
CDR3 protein: CALGEGSSREAQYF; CDR3 DNA: TGTGCCCTAGGGGAGGGATCGAGTAGGGAAGCGCAGTATTTT; J gene: TRBJ2-3; D gene: TRBD2; clone size: .; V gene: TRBV7-9
CDR3 protein: CASSLEGQGRGTEAFF; CDR3 DNA: TGCGCCAGCAGCTTGGAGGGACAGGGGCGAGGAACTGAAGCTTTCTTT; J gene: TRBJ1-1; D gene: TRBD1; clone size: .; V gene: TRBV5-1
CDR3 protein: CASGLAYGGADAGELFF; CDR3 DNA: TGTGCTAGTGGTTTGGCCTACGGGGGGGCCGACGCCGGGGAGCTGTTTTTT; J gene: TRBJ2-2; D gene: TRBD2; clone size: once; V gene: TRBV12-5
CDR3 protein: CASSVDRGGYGYTF; CDR3 DNA: TGCGCCAGCAGCGTGGACAGGGGTGGCTATGGCTACACCTTC; J gene: TRBJ1-2; D gene: TRBD1; clone size: .; V gene: TRBV5-1
CDR3 protein: CASSRPNSGELFF; CDR3 DNA: TGTGCCAGCAGCCGGCCGAATTCCGGGGAGCTGTTTTTT; J gene: TRBJ2-2; D gene: .; clone size: once; V gene: TRBV3-1/TRBV3-2
CDR3 protein: CASSVTQGRGGNTIYF; CDR3 DNA: TGTGCCAGCAGTGTTACCCAGGGGAGGGGAGGAAATACCATATATTTT; J gene: TRBJ1-3; D gene: .; clone size: few; V gene: TRBV6-1
CDR3 protein: CASGTGSYGYTF; CDR3 DNA: TGTGCCAGCGGTACAGGCAGCTATGGCTACACCTTC; J gene: TRBJ1-2; D gene: .; clone size: .; V gene: TRBV2
CDR3 protein: CASSGAGRSGNTIYF; CDR3 DNA: TGTGCCAGCAGTGGAGCGGGCCGCTCTGGAAACACCATATATTTT; J gene: TRBJ1-3; D gene: .; clone size: .; V gene: TRBV6-1
CDR3 protein: CASSLVQGGQPQHF; CDR3 DNA: TGTGCCAGCAGCTTAGTACAGGGCGGTCAGCCCCAGCATTTT; J gene: TRBJ1-5; D gene: .; clone size: .; V gene: TRBV7-2
CDR3 protein: CASSSDGSRLYGYTF; CDR3 DNA: TGTGCCAGCAGCTCTGACGGCTCCCGGCTCTATGGCTACACCTTC; J gene: TRBJ1-2; D gene: .; clone size: .; V gene: TRBV6-5
CDR3 protein: CASSQTGTGGTEAFF; CDR3 DNA: TGCGCCAGCAGCCAGACGGGGACAGGGGGCACTGAAGCTTTCTTT; J gene: TRBJ1-1; D gene: TRBD1; clone size: .; V gene: TRBV10-2
CDR3 protein: CATRGSGAGGSNEQFF; CDR3 DNA: TGTGCCACCAGAGGAAGTGGGGCGGGGGGATCGAATGAGCAGTTCTTC; J gene: TRBJ2-1; D gene: TRBD2; clone size: .; V gene: TRBV24-1
CDR3 protein: CAISESGAPYGYTF; CDR3 DNA: TGTGCCATCAGTGAGTCGGGGGCCCCTTATGGCTACACCTTC; J gene: TRBJ1-2; D gene: .; clone size: .; V gene: TRBV10-3
CDR3 protein: CASSQSGRTSNQPQHF; CDR3 DNA: TGTGCCAGCAGCCAATCGGGACGGACTAGCAATCAGCCCCAGCATTTT; J gene: TRBJ1-5; D gene: .; clone size: .; V gene: TRBV3-1/TRBV3-2
CDR3 protein: CATSRQGGANEKLFF; CDR3 DNA: TGTGCCACCAGCAGACAAGGGGGGGCTAATGAAAAACTGTTTTTT; J gene: TRBJ1-4; D gene: .; clone size: .; V gene: TRBV15